This TCR beta chain was identified in a study of chemoradiotherapy in HPV16-positive cancers. General study points: Only a couple of HPV16-positive patients supplied the functional HPV-specificity definition. Candidate HPV-specific clones and E7-related TCR motifs grew in tumor during treatment. Better recurrence-free survival went with HPV-responsive T-cell expansion in HPV16-positive patients.

Method: immunoSEQ multiplex PCR; TCRdb's copy keeps in-frame clones and lacks some. The profile shows more than 6,000 clones, roughly 90% of them singletons. The CDR3 totals 13 residues. Trimming removed 2 bases from V and 4 bases from J; junction bases left unmatched: 3. Germline V lookup: CDR1 SGHRS, CDR2 YFSETQ. Repeated repertoire sampling spanned the course of chemoradiotherapy. To note about this clone: Its cognate antigen is unknown.

This chain uses TRBV5-1 with TRBJ2-7; TRBD1 matches at 7 bases. The receptor was isolated from a human donor with HPV-associated anogenital cancer. Source: tumor tissue, taken from a patient who underwent chemoradiotherapy. The chain's CDR3 is CASSLLTGYEQYF. CDR3 bases: TGCGCCAGCAGCTTACTGACAGGGTACGAGCAGTACTTC.